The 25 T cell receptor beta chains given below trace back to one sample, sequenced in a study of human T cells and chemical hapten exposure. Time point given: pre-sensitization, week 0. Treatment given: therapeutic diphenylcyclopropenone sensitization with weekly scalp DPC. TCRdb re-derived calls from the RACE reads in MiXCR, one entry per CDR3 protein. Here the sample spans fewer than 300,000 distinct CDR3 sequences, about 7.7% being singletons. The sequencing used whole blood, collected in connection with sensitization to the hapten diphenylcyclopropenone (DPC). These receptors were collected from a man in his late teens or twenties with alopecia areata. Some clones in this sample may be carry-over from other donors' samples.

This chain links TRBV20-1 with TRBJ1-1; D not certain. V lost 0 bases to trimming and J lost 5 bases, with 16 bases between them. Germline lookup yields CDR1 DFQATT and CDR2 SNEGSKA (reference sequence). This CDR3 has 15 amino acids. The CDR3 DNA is TGCAGTGCTAGAGATTGGAGCGGAGGAAAGACTGAAGCTTTCTTT. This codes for CSARDWSGGKTEAFF.

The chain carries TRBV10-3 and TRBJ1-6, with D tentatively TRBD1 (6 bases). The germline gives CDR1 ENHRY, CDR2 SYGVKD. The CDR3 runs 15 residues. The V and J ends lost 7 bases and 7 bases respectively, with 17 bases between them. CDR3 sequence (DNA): TGTGCCATCACAGGGGAGCCAAGAAAAAATTCACCCCTCCACTTT. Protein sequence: CAITGEPRKNSPLHF.

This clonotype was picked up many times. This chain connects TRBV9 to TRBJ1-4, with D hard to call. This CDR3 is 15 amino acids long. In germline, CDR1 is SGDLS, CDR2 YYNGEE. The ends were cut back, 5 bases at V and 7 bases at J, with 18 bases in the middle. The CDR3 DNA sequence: TGTGCCAGCAGACACGGACCGGGCCAGAGTGAAAAACTGTTTTTT. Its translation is CASRHGPGQSEKLFF. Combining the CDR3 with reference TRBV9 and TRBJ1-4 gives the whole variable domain DSGVTQTPKHLITATGQRVTLRCSPRSGDLSVYWYQQSLDQGLQFLIQYYNGEERAKGNILERFSAQQFPDLHSELNLSSLELGDSALYFCASRHGPGQSEKLFFGSGTQLSVL.

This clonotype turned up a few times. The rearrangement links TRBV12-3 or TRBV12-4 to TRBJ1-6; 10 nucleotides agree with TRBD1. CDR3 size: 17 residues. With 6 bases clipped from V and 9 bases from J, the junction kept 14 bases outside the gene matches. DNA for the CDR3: TGTGCCAGCAGCCCGACAGGGGGCGGTGGGCTAATTTCACCCCTCCACTTT. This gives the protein CASSPTGGGGLISPLHF.

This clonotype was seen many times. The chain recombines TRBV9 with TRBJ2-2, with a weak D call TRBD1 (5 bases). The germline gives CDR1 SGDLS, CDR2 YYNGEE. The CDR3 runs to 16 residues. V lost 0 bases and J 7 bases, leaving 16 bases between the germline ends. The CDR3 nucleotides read TGTGCCAGCAGCGTAGACTTTGGACAATCCATCGGGGAGCTGTTTTTT. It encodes CASSVDFGQSIGELFF.

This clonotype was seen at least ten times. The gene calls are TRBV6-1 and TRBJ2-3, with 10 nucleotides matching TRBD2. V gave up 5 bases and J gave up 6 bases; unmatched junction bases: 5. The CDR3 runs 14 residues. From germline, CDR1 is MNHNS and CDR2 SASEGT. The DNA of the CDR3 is TGTGCCAGCAGTTTCAGCGGGGGGGTCGATACGCAGTATTTT. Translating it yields CASSFSGGVDTQYF.

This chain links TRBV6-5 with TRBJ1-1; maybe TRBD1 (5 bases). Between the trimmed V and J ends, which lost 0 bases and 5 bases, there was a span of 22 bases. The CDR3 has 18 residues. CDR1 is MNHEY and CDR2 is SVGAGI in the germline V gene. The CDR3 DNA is TGTGCCAGCAGTTACTCGATTGGGGCCTCGGTGGGTGGTACTGAAGCTTTCTTT. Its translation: CASSYSIGASVGGTEAFF.

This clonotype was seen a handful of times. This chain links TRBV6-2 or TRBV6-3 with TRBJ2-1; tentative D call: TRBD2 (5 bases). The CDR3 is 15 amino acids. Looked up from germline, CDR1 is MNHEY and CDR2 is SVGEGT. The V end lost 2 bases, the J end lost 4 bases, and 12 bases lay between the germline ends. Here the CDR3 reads CASSYETTFYNEQFF. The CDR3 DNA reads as TGTGCCAGCAGTTACGAGACTACGTTTTACAATGAGCAGTTCTTC.

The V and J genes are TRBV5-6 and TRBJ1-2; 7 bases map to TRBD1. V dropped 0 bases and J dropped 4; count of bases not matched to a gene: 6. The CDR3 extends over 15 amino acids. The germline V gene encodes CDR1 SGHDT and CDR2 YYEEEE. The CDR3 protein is CASSLVGGQSYGYTF. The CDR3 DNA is TGTGCCAGCAGCTTGGTAGGGGGCCAATCCTATGGCTACACCTTC. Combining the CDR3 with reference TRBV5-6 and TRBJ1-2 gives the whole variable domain DAGVTQSPTHLIKTRGQQVTLRCSPKSGHDTVSWYQQALGQGPQFIFQYYEEEERQRGNFPDRFSGHQFPNYSSELNVNALLLGDSALYLCASSLVGGQSYGYTFGSGTRLTVV.

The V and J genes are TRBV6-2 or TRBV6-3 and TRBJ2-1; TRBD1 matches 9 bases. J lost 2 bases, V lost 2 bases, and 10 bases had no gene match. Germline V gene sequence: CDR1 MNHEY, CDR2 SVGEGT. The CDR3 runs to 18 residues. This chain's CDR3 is CASSYPAGTGFAYNEQFF. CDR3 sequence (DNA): TGTGCCAGCAGTTACCCGGCCGGGACAGGGTTCGCCTACAATGAGCAGTTCTTC.

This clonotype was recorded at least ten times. The CDR3 loop reads CSVQGQGTEQPQHF. In DNA form, the CDR3 reads TGCAGCGTTCAAGGACAGGGGACCGAACAGCCCCAGCATTTT. The J gene is TRBJ1-5, the V gene TRBV29-1, with TRBD1 identical over 9 bases. The CDR3 length is 14 residues. Germline lookup yields CDR1 SQVTM and CDR2 ANQGSEA. J was trimmed by 7 bases and V by 5 bases; bases with no gene match: 9.

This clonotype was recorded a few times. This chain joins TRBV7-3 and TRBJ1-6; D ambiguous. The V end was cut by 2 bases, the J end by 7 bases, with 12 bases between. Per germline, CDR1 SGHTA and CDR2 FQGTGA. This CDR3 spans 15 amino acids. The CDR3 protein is CASSLFPFPNSPLHF. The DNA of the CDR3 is TGTGCCAGCAGCTTATTTCCCTTCCCCAATTCACCCCTCCACTTT.

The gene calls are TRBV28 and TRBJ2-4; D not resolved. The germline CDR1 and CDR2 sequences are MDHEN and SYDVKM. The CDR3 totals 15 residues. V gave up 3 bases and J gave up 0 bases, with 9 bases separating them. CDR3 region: CASSFRVLAKNIQYF. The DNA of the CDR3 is TGTGCCAGCAGTTTTCGGGTTCTAGCCAAAAACATTCAGTACTTC.

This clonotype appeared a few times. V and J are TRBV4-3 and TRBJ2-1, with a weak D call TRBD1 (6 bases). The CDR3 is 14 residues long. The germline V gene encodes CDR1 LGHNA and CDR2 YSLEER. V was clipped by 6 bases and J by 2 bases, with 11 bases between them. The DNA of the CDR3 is TGCGCCAGCAGTTCGGACAGAACCTACAATGAGCAGTTCTTC. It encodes CASSSDRTYNEQFF.

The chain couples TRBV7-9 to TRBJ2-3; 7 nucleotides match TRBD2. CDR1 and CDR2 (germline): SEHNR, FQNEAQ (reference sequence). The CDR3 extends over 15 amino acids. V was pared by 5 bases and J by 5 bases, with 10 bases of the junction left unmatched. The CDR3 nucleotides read TGTGCCAGCAGCCCCACAGCGGGATTTGGAGATACGCAGTATTTT. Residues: CASSPTAGFGDTQYF.

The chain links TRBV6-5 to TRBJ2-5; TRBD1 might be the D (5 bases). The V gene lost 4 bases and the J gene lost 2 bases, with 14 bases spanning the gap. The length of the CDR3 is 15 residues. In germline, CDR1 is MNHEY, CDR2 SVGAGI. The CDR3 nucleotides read TGTGCCAGCAGTTTAACGGACACCCGACAAGAGACCCAGTACTTC. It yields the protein CASSLTDTRQETQYF.

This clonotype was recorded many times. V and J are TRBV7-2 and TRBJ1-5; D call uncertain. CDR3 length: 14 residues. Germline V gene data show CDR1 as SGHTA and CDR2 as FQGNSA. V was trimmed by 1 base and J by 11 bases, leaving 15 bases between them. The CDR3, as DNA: TGTGCCAGCAGCTTAGGTGGGCCTGCCCAGGCCCAGCATTTT. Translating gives CASSLGGPAQAQHF.

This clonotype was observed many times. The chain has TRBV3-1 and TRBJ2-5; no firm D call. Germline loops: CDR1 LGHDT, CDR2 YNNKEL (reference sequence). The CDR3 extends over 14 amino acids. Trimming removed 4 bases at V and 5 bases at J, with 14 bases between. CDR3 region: CASSPLRAAETQYF. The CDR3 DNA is TGTGCCAGCAGCCCGCTACGCGCGGCGGAGACCCAGTACTTC.

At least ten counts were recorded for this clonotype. The CDR3 loop reads CSAPRAGNEKLFF. The CDR3 coding sequence is TGCAGTGCTCCCCGGGCAGGGAATGAAAAACTGTTTTTT. The V and J genes are TRBV20-1 and TRBJ1-4; tentatively, D is TRBD1 (5 bases). Deletions cut 5 bases from V and 5 bases from J, with 12 bases between. CDR3 length: 13 residues. Germline CDR1 is DFQATT and CDR2 is SNEGSKA (reference sequence).

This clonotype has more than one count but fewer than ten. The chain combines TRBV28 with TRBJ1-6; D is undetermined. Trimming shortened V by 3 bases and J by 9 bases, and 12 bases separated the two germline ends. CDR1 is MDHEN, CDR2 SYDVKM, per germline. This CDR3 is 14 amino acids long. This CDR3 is CASSLSGNGSPLHF. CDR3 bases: TGTGCCAGCAGTTTGAGTGGGAATGGTTCACCCCTCCACTTT.

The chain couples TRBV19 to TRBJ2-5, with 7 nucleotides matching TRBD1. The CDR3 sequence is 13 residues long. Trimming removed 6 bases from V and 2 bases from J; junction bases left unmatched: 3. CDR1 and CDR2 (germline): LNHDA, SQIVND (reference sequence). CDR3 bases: TGTGCCAGTAGACCGGGACAGCAAGAGACCCAGTACTTC. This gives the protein CASRPGQQETQYF.

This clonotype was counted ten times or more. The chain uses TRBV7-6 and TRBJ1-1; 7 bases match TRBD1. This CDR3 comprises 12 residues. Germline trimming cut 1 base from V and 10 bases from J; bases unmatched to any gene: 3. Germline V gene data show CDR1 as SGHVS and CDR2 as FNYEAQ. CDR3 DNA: TGTGCCAGCAGCTTAGGGGCAGGGGGAGCTTTCTTT. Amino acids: CASSLGAGGAFF.

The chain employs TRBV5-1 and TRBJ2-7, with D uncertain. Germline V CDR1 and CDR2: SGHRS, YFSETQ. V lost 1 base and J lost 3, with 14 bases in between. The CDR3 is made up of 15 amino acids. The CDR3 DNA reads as TGCGCCAGCAGCTTGTTCTCCGGGCCGATCTACGAGCAGTACGTC. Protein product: CASSLFSGPIYEQYV.

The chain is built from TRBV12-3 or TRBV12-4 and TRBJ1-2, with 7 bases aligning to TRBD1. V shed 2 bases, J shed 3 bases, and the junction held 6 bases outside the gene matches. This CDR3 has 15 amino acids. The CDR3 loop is CASSLRRQGYYGYTF. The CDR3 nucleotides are TGTGCCAGCAGTTTACGGAGACAGGGATACTATGGCTACACCTTC.

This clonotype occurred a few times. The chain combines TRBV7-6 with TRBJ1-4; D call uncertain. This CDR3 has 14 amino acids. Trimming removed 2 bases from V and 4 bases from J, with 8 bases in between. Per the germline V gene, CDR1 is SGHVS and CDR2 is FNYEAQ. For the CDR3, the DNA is TGTGCCAGCAGCTTACGACGGTTTAATGAAAAACTGTTTTTT. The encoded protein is CASSLRRFNEKLFF. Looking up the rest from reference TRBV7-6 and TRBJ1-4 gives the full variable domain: GAGVSQSPRYKVTKRGQDVALRCDPISGHVSLYWYRQALGQGPEFLTYFNYEAQQDKSGLPNDRFSAERPEGSISTLTIQRTEQRDSAMYRCASSLRRFNEKLFFGSGTQLSVL.